A selection of T cell receptor beta chains follows, all from one sample in a study of beta chain features in type 1 diabetes. The method was immunoSEQ multiplex PCR; TCRdb's version includes in-frame clones alone and lacks a portion of them. The sample records hundreds of thousands of clones, roughly 15% being singletons. Specimen: naive CD4+ T cells from blood. The receptor source for this set is a man younger than 35 in good health. CDR3s include the opening cysteine and the closing phenylalanine or tryptophan. Fields, in order: D gene, clone size, V gene, J gene, CDR3 protein, CDR3 DNA. A D gene is named only where the DNA matches it firmly. Only part of the rows carry a size: once, few, many, or a class if the clone is expanded.

NA,few,TRBV6-6,TRBJ2-3,CASGRETDTQYF,TGTGCCAGCGGCCGGGAGACAGATACGCAGTATTTT
TRBD1,few,TRBV30,TRBJ2-5,CAWSALDREKTQYF,TGTGCCTGGAGTGCCCTGGACAGGGAGAAGACCCAGTACTTC
NA,NA,TRBV14,TRBJ1-2,CASSAGRAYGYTF,TGTGCCAGCAGCGCCGGTCGGGCGTATGGCTACACCTTC
NA,few,TRBV23-1,TRBJ2-7,CASSLLFRDAHF,TGCGCCAGCAGCCTTCTTTTCCGGGACGCCCACTTC
NA,NA,TRBV7-2,TRBJ2-2,CASSSIRDLANTGELFF,TGTGCCAGCAGCTCCATCCGGGACCTCGCGAACACCGGGGAGCTGTTTTTT
NA,few,TRBV7-2,TRBJ2-7,CASSIRDSSYEQYF,TGTGCCAGCAGCATCAGGGATAGCTCCTACGAGCAGTACTTC
NA,NA,TRBV9,TRBJ2-3,CASSPGGDRGTQYF,TGTGCCAGCAGCCCGGGTGGTGACCGCGGTACGCAGTATTTT
NA,NA,TRBV18,TRBJ2-7,CASSHRGTASSYEQYF,TGTGCCAGCTCACATCGCGGGACAGCGAGCTCCTACGAGCAGTACTTC
NA,NA,TRBV11-3,TRBJ2-5,CASSQNRGGETQYF,TGTGCCAGCAGCCAAAACAGGGGAGGGGAGACCCAGTACTTC
TRBD1,few,TRBV29-1,TRBJ2-2,CSVSLGQGSTGELFF,TGCAGCGTGTCGCTTGGACAGGGTAGTACCGGGGAGCTGTTTTTT
TRBD2,NA,TRBV7-3,TRBJ2-5,CASSSPGLAGGETQYF,TGTGCCAGCAGCTCCCCGGGACTAGCGGGGGGGGAGACCCAGTACTTC
NA,NA,TRBV2,TRBJ1-6,CASIVTEAYNSPLHF,TGTGCCAGCATCGTAACCGAGGCGTATAATTCACCCCTCCACTTT
NA,NA,TRBV5-1,TRBJ2-5,CASSLAQGKETQYF,TGCGCCAGCAGCTTGGCACAGGGCAAAGAGACCCAGTACTTC
TRBD2,NA,TRBV9,TRBJ2-3,CASSVATSGVADTQYF,TGTGCCAGCAGCGTAGCGACTAGCGGGGTTGCAGATACGCAGTATTTT
TRBD1,few,TRBV27,TRBJ2-7,CASSLGTGTYYEQYF,TGTGCCAGCAGTTTAGGGACAGGGACCTACTACGAGCAGTACTTC
NA,few,TRBV4-3,TRBJ2-3,CASSQEGRRGTASTDTQYF,TGCGCCAGCAGCCAAGAAGGCAGAAGAGGGACGGCTAGCACAGATACGCAGTATTTT